One and the same sample provided the 27 T cell receptor beta chains below, sequenced in a study of Ad26.COV2.S vaccination and SARS-CoV-2 variants. The protocol was immunoSEQ multiplex PCR, while the TCRdb copy is restricted to in-frame clones and leaves out a portion. Altogether 410,000 or so clones are present, over 75% being singletons, with the ten largest covering more than 10%. Treatment meaning: roughly 18 received Ad26.COV2.S at low or high dose, single or two shots; 5 received placebo; per-sample allocation not given. Vaccine and placebo recipients were sampled on day 63 after the first injection. The source was peripheral blood, collected in a trial of Ad26.COV2.S vaccine versus placebo. The origin of the receptors is a person between 18 and 59 years old who received the Ad26.COV2.S COVID-19 vaccine or a placebo.

The V gene is TRBV6-6, the J gene TRBJ1-2, with D unresolved. The germline V and J ends were trimmed by 5 bases and 6 bases, with 19 bases remaining between them. The germline V gene has CDR1 MNHNY and CDR2 SVGAGI (reference sequence). CDR3 size: 15 residues. The CDR3 sequence: CASSTSKARPDGYTF. DNA for the CDR3: TGTGCCAGCAGTACCTCAAAGGCTCGACCGGATGGCTACACCTTC.

The table lists this clone with a count of one. The chain carries TRBV5-4 and TRBJ2-7; 8 bases align to TRBD1. The junction had 12 bases not matched to a gene; V was cut back by 4 bases and J by 3 bases. The CDR3 sequence is 16 residues long. Germline CDR1 and CDR2: SGHNT and YYREEE (reference sequence). CDR3 coding DNA: TGTGCCAGCAGCCCCACATCTGACAGGGGTTTCTACGAGCAGTACTTC. Translated: CASSPTSDRGFYEQYF.

The V gene is TRBV2, the J gene TRBJ1-1; D gene uncertain. This CDR3 is 14 amino acids long. Deletions cut 3 bases from V and 1 base from J, with 9 bases between. Germline V gene lookup returns CDR1 SNHLY and CDR2 FYNNEI. The CDR3 sequence: CASSDVQQNTEAFF. In DNA form, the CDR3 reads TGTGCCAGCAGTGATGTGCAGCAGAACACTGAAGCTTTCTTT.

This clone occurred once. CDR3 protein: CASSLITGWTDTQYF. For the CDR3, the DNA is TGTGCCAGCAGCTTAATCACAGGTTGGACAGATACGCAGTATTTT. J is TRBJ2-3 and V is TRBV7-9, with D possibly matching TRBD1 (5 bases). The CDR3 runs 15 residues. Germline CDR1 reads SEHNR; CDR2 reads FQNEAQ (reference sequence). V gave up 2 bases and J gave up 3 bases, with 12 bases separating them.

V is TRBV5-4 and J is TRBJ1-2; D not certain. The CDR3 is made up of 17 amino acids. Germline lookup yields CDR1 SGHNT and CDR2 YYREEE (reference sequence). Trimming removed 0 bases from V and 4 bases from J, with 19 bases in between. CDR3 sequence: CASSLELRAARGYGYTF. DNA of the CDR3: TGTGCCAGCAGCTTGGAACTCCGGGCAGCCCGGGGCTATGGCTACACCTTC.

CDR3 residues: CASSSTTGQLDEQYF. The CDR3 DNA reads as TGTGCCAGCAGTTCCACAACAGGACAGCTTGACGAGCAGTACTTC. The genes are TRBV6-2 or TRBV6-3 and TRBJ2-7, with a weak D call TRBD1 (6 bases). Looked up from germline, CDR1 is MNHEY and CDR2 is SVGEGT. V lost 4 bases and J lost 5, with 18 bases in between. This CDR3 has 15 residues.

For this clone: Other DNA sequences in the sample encode the same CDR3. The V gene is TRBV6-5, the J gene TRBJ2-7; D is uncertain. Per the germline V gene, CDR1 is MNHEY and CDR2 is SVGAGI. Trimming shortened V by 6 bases and J by 4 bases, and 7 bases separated the two germline ends. The CDR3 contains 11 residues. The CDR3 DNA is TGTGCCAGCAGGTCCAGTTACGAGCAGTACTTC. It specifies CASRSSYEQYF.

The rearrangement links TRBV5-8 to TRBJ2-5, with 11 bases that match TRBD2. V shed 4 bases, J shed 3 bases, and the junction held 11 bases outside the gene matches. This CDR3 spans 17 amino acids. Germline V gene sequence: CDR1 SGHTS, CDR2 YDEGEE. The DNA for the CDR3 is TGTGCCAGCAGCCAATTCCCTATAGCGGGAGGGAAAGAGACCCAGTACTTC. It encodes CASSQFPIAGGKETQYF.

The V call is TRBV6-1, the J call TRBJ1-1; D unresolved. Germline CDR1 MNHNS, CDR2 SASEGT. Trimming cost V 2 bases and J 5 bases, with 3 bases left between them. The CDR3 runs to 11 residues. DNA of the CDR3: TGTGCCAGCAGTGAAATTACTGAAGCTTTCTTT. The encoded protein is CASSEITEAFF.

The chain is built from TRBV5-4 and TRBJ2-3; TRBD1 is a possible D gene (6 bases). CDR1 and CDR2 (germline): SGHNT, YYREEE (reference sequence). The V end was cut by 4 bases, the J end by 4 bases, with 16 bases between. This CDR3 is 15 amino acids long. The CDR3 here is CASSPPKGVPDTQYF. The CDR3 DNA is TGTGCCAGCAGCCCCCCGAAGGGGGTCCCAGATACGCAGTATTTT. Based on the CDR3 plus reference TRBV5-4 and TRBJ2-3, the full variable domain is ETGVTQSPTHLIKTRGQQVTLRCSSQSGHNTVSWYQQALGQGPQFIFQYYREEENGRGNFPPRFSGLQFPNYSSELNVNALELDDSALYLCASSPPKGVPDTQYFGPGTRLTVL.

In this sample, this clone turned up a few times. The chain uses TRBV2 and TRBJ1-1, with D possibly matching TRBD1 (5 bases). Germline V gene data show CDR1 as SNHLY and CDR2 as FYNNEI. The CDR3 length is 14 residues. Trimming shortened V by 6 bases and J by 0 bases, and 11 bases separated the two germline ends. The CDR3 DNA is TGTGCCAGCAGCGCGGGACTATTGAACACTGAAGCTTTCTTT. This codes for CASSAGLLNTEAFF.

This chain links TRBV9 with TRBJ1-2; 7 bases line up with TRBD1. Germline CDR1 SGDLS, CDR2 YYNGEE. CDR3 size: 14 residues. J lost 5 bases, V lost 4 bases, and 8 bases had no gene match. CDR3 residues: CASSFGTAVYGYTF. The CDR3 nucleotides read TGTGCCAGCAGCTTCGGGACAGCGGTGTATGGCTACACCTTC.

As regards this clone: Other DNA variants within this sample encode the same CDR3. The chain carries TRBV30 and TRBJ1-5; unclear D gene. Trimming took off 0 bases at V and 1 base at J, with 7 bases between the two ends. The germline CDR1 and CDR2 sequences are GTSNPN and SVGIG (reference sequence). This CDR3 has 14 amino acids. The CDR3 here is CAWSVSGSNQPQHF. The CDR3 DNA reads TGTGCCTGGAGTGTGTCCGGAAGCAATCAGCCCCAGCATTTT. Full variable domain (missing parts from reference TRBV30 and TRBJ1-5): SQTIHQWPATLVQPVGSPLSLECTVEGTSNPNLYWYRQAAGRGLQLLFYSVGIGQISSEVPQNLSASRPQDRQFILSSKKLLLSDSGFYLCAWSVSGSNQPQHFGDGTRLSIL.

The chain uses TRBV9 and TRBJ2-1; D call uncertain. CDR3 size: 16 residues. The germline CDR1 and CDR2 sequences are SGDLS and YYNGEE. The V and J ends lost 4 bases and 8 bases respectively, with 22 bases between them. CDR3 coding DNA: TGTGCCAGCAGCTCAGGCAGAGCCGTGGGTTGGGATGAGCAGTTCTTC. Its translation: CASSSGRAVGWDEQFF.

V usage is TRBV30 and J usage is TRBJ2-2; perhaps TRBD1 as D (6 bases). The V end was cut by 4 bases, the J end by 3 bases, with 12 bases between. The germline CDR1 and CDR2 sequences are GTSNPN and SVGIG (reference sequence). The CDR3 is made up of 14 amino acids. For the CDR3, the DNA is TGTGCCTGGAACAGGGCTGGGCACACCGGGGAGCTGTTTTTT. Residues: CAWNRAGHTGELFF.

This chain uses TRBV5-6 with TRBJ1-1; D not resolved. This CDR3 is 14 amino acids long. Trimming stripped 0 bases from V and 1 base from J, with 7 bases between. Per germline, CDR1 SGHDT and CDR2 YYEEEE. The chain's CDR3 is CASSLDGRNTEAFF. In nucleotides, the CDR3 is TGTGCCAGCAGCTTGGACGGTAGGAACACTGAAGCTTTCTTT.

The chain uses TRBV27 and TRBJ2-7, with a tentative D call TRBD1 (6 bases). Trimming stripped 1 base from V and 5 bases from J, with 12 bases between. The germline V gene encodes CDR1 MNHEY and CDR2 SMNVEV (reference sequence). The CDR3 runs 14 residues. CDR3 DNA: TGTGCCAGCAGTTTATACTCAGGGGTGGACGAGCAGTACTTC. Amino acids: CASSLYSGVDEQYF.

This clone was found a few times. One junction end disagrees with the germline gene, perhaps due to a read error. The gene calls are TRBV15 and TRBJ1-1; D ambiguous. CDR1 is LNHNV and CDR2 is YYDKDF in the germline V gene (reference sequence). This CDR3 is built from 15 residues. The CDR3 coding sequence is TGTGCCACCAGCAGAGTCACATGGGGTAACAGTGAAGCTTTCTTT. Translation: CATSRVTWGNSEAFF.

With regard to this clone: This sample also contains other DNA sequences that code for the same CDR3. The genes are TRBV11-3 and TRBJ2-1, with TRBD1 matching 7 bases. From germline, CDR1 is SGHNT and CDR2 YENEEA. The junction had 0 bases not matched to a gene; V was cut back by 1 base and J by 6 bases. The CDR3 contains 13 residues. DNA of the CDR3: TGTGCCAGCAGCTTAGGGGACAGCAATGAGCAGTTCTTC. This translates into CASSLGDSNEQFF.

The chain recombines TRBV28 with TRBJ2-4; TRBD1 or TRBD2 may be the D gene (5 bases each). V shed 3 bases and J shed 3 bases, with 6 bases lying between them. Germline V gives CDR1 MDHEN, CDR2 SYDVKM. The CDR3 is 13 amino acids. CDR3 bases: TGTGCCAGCAGTTTGGGGGTCAAAAACATTCAGTACTTC. Translated, it gives CASSLGVKNIQYF.

The chain uses TRBV28 and TRBJ1-6, with D tentatively TRBD1 (5 bases). The germline V and J ends were trimmed by 4 bases and 4 bases, with 14 bases remaining between them. CDR3 length: 16 residues. Germline V CDR1 and CDR2: MDHEN, SYDVKM. CDR3 coding DNA: TGTGCCAGCAGTTCTCCCCGGGACCCTTATAATTCACCCCTCCACTTT. This codes for CASSSPRDPYNSPLHF.

In regard to this clone: A junction end diverges from the germline sequence, so it may reflect a read error. J is TRBJ2-3 and V is TRBV5-4; maybe TRBD2 (5 bases). The CDR3 contains 15 residues. CDR1 and CDR2 (germline): SGHNT, YYREEE (reference sequence). In nucleotides, the CDR3 is TGTGCCAGCAGTTTGGACTCCTATCGATCAGATACGCAGTATTTT. It is translated as CASSLDSYRSDTQYF. The entire variable domain, with the rest obtained from reference TRBV5-4 and TRBJ2-3, is as follows: ETGVTQSPTHLIKTRGQQVTLRCSSQSGHNTVSWYQQALGQGPQFIFQYYREEENGRGNFPPRFSGLQFPNYSSELNVNALELDDSALYLCASSLDSYRSDTQYFGPGTRLTVL.

The chain carries TRBV30 and TRBJ1-2, with D hard to call. The ends were cut back, 2 bases at V and 5 bases at J, with 9 bases in the middle. The CDR3 has 12 amino acids. CDR1 is GTSNPN, CDR2 SVGIG, per germline (reference sequence). CDR3 region: CAWSNPGYGYTF. CDR3 DNA: TGTGCCTGGAGTAACCCTGGGTATGGCTACACCTTC.

CDR3 DNA: TGCAGCGCGAGAAGGCTAGCGCTTAGCACAGATACGCAGTATTTT. It encodes CSARRLALSTDTQYF. The chain is built from TRBV29-1 and TRBJ2-3, with TRBD2 as a possible D gene (6 bases). V shed 7 bases and J shed 0 bases, with 17 bases lying between them. This CDR3 spans 15 amino acids. From germline, CDR1 is SQVTM and CDR2 ANQGSEA.

The CDR3 loop reads CASSPGGPTYEQYF. The CDR3 DNA sequence: TGTGCCAGCTCACCAGGGGGACCTACCTACGAGCAGTACTTC. The chain carries TRBV18 and TRBJ2-7; possibly TRBD1 or TRBD2 for D (5 bases each). This CDR3 spans 14 amino acids. Germline lookup yields CDR1 KGHSH and CDR2 LQKENI. V was pared by 2 bases and J by 2 bases, with 10 bases between.

This CDR3 is CASSLSQGLGGYTF. DNA for the CDR3: TGTGCCAGCAGCTTATCCCAGGGGCTCGGGGGCTACACCTTC. The chain joins TRBV7-2 to TRBJ1-2; a weak D match, TRBD1 (6 bases). Germline CDR1 and CDR2: SGHTA and FQGNSA. The V and J ends lost 2 bases and 8 bases respectively, with 15 bases between them. The CDR3 is made up of 14 amino acids.

The genes are TRBV5-4 and TRBJ2-7; 9 bases map to TRBD2. The V and J ends lost 0 bases and 7 bases, in that order; junction bases with no gene match: 11. This CDR3 comprises 16 residues. Germline V gene sequence: CDR1 SGHNT, CDR2 YYREEE (reference sequence). In nucleotides, the CDR3 is TGTGCCAGCAGCTTGGATGGCGGGAGGGCTTTCGGGGAGCAGTACTTC. It is translated as CASSLDGGRAFGEQYF.